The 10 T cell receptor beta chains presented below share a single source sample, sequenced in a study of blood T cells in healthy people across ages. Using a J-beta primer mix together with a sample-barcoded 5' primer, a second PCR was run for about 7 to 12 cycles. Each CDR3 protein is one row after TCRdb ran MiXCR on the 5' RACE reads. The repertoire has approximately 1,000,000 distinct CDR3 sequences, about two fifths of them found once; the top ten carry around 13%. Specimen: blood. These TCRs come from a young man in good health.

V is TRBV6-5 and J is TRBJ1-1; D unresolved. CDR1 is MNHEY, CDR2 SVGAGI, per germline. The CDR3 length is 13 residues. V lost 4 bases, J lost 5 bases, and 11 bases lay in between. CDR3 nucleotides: TGTGCCAGCAGTTCACCCGTACAGACTGAAGCTTTCTTT. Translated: CASSSPVQTEAFF.

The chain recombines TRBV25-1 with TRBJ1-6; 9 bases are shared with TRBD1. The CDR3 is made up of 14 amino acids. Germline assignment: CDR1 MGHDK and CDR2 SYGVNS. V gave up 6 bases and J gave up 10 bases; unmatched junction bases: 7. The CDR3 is CASRAGQGRSPLHF. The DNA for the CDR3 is TGTGCCAGCAGAGCCGGACAGGGGCGATCACCCCTCCACTTT.

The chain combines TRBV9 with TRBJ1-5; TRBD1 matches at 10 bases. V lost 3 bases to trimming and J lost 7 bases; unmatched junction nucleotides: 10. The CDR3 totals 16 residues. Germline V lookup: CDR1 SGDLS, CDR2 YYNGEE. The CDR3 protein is CASSAKGDRGLQPQHF. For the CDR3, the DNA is TGTGCCAGCAGCGCTAAAGGGGACAGGGGTTTACAGCCCCAGCATTTT.

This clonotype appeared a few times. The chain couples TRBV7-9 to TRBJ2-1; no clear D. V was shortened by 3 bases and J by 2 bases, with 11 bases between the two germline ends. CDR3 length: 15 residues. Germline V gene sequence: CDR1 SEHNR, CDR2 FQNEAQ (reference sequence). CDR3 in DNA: TGTGCCAGCAGCTTTTCAGAAACGCCCTACAATGAGCAGTTCTTC. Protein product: CASSFSETPYNEQFF.

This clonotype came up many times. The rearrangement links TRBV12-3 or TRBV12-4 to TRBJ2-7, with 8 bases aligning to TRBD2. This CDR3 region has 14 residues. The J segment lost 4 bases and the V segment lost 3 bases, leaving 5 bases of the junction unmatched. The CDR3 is CASSFGGDLYEQYF. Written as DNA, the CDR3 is TGTGCCAGCAGTTTCGGGGGGGACCTATACGAGCAGTACTTC.

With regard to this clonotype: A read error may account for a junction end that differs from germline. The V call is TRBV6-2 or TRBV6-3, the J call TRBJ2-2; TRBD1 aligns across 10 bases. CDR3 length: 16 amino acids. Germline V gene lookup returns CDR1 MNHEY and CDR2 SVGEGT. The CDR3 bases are TGTGTCAGCAATTCGAAGCGGGACAGGGGTACCGGGGAGCTGTTTTTT. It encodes CVSNSKRDRGTGELFF.

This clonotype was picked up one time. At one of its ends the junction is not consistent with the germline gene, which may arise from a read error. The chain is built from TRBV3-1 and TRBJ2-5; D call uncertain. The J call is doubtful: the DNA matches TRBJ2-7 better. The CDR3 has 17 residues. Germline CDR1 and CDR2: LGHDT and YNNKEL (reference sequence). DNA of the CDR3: TGTGCCGGCAGCCAAGTCGACGACCCGCGTATCCCCTACGAGCAGTACTTC. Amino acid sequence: CAGSQVDDPRIPYEQYF.

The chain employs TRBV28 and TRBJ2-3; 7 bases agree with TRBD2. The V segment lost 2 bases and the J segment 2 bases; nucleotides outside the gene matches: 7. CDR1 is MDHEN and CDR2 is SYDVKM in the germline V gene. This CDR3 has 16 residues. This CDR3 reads CASSLMLSGATDTQYF. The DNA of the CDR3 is TGTGCCAGCAGTTTAATGCTAAGCGGGGCCACAGATACGCAGTATTTT.

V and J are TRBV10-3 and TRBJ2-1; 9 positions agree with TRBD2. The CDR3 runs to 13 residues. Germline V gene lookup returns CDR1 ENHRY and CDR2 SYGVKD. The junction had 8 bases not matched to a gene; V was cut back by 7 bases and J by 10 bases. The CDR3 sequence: CAITGTSPSEQFF. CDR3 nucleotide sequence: TGTGCCATCACCGGGACTAGCCCTTCGGAGCAGTTCTTC.

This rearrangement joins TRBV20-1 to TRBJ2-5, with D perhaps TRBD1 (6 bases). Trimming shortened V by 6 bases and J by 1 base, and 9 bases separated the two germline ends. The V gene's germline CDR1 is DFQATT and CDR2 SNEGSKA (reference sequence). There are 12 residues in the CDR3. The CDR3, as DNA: TGCAGTGCCCGGGACACCCAAGAGACCCAGTACTTC. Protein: CSARDTQETQYF.